A selection of T cell receptor beta chains follows, all from one sample in a study of identifying expanded T cells in peripheral blood. The protocol was immunoSEQ multiplex PCR, while the TCRdb copy is restricted to in-frame clones and leaves out a portion. The table has 100,000 to 150,000 clones, roughly 82% seen once; the top ten hold roughly 3.3%. The sample was blood. The receptors come from a person between 18 and 70 years old in good health. CDR3s include the opening cysteine and the closing phenylalanine or tryptophan. The D gene is left open where the match is weak. Expanded clones are given a class, and other clones once, few, many or no size at all.

. TRBJ2-5 TRBV27 . TGTGCCAGCAGTTCATACAGGGAAGAGACCCAGTACTTC CASSSYREETQYF
once TRBJ1-3 TRBV5-1 TRBD1 TGCGCCAGCAGCCCAAACGTGGGGACAGGGGGTGGAAACACCATATATTTT CASSPNVGTGGGNTIYF
. TRBJ1-2 TRBV6-6 TRBD1 TGTGCCAGCAGCAATTGGGACAGCCCGAATGGCTACACCTTC CASSNWDSPNGYTF
. TRBJ2-1 TRBV9 . TGTGCCAGCAGCGACACGACGAATGAGGATGAGCAGTTCTTC CASSDTTNEDEQFF
. TRBJ1-2 TRBV6-6 . TGTGCCAGCAGTTACGATACAGGTCTCTATGGCTACACCTTC CASSYDTGLYGYTF
. TRBJ1-1 TRBV5-1 TRBD1 TGCGCCAGCAGCGCAACTAGACAGGGTTGGAGCACTGAAGCTTTCTTT CASSATRQGWSTEAFF
once TRBJ1-2 TRBV4-3 TRBD1 TGCGCCAGCAGCCAAGTCCGGACAGGGGGCGTAGGTGGCTACACCTTC CASSQVRTGGVGGYTF
. TRBJ1-3 TRBV6-6 . TGTGCCAGCACGCGCGGCTCTGGAAACACCATATATTTT CASTRGSGNTIYF
. TRBJ2-7 TRBV9 . TGTGCCAGCAGCGTAGATGGGCGGTCCTACGAGCAGTACTTC CASSVDGRSYEQYF
once TRBJ1-2 TRBV19 . TGTGCCAGTAGTATGACTCAGACAACTAGCTATGGCTACACCTTC CASSMTQTTSYGYTF
. TRBJ1-1 TRBV2 . TGTGCCAGCAGTTCTGAAGGGGCGGGTGAAGCTTTCTTT CASSSEGAGEAFF
few TRBJ1-5 TRBV6-5 . TGTGCCAGCAGTTACTCGCAGCCCCAGCATTTT CASSYSQPQHF
. TRBJ1-1 TRBV5-1 . TGCGCCAGCAGCTTGGGGGACCTCCCGAACACTGAAGCTTTCTTT CASSLGDLPNTEAFF
. TRBJ2-2 TRBV7-2 . TGTGCCAGCAGCTCCAGACAGGGAGGCGCCGGGGAGCTGTTTTTT CASSSRQGGAGELFF
once TRBJ2-7 TRBV7-2 . TGTGCCAGCAGCTTGAGCTCCTACGAGCAGTACTTC CASSLSSYEQYF
. TRBJ1-3 TRBV7-9 TRBD1 TGTGCCAGCAGCCCGGGGACAGCCGCTGGAAACACCATATATTTT CASSPGTAAGNTIYF
. TRBJ2-7 TRBV11-2 . TGTGCCAGCAGTCAAATGCCGGGACTCAGAGACTACGAGCAGTACTTC CASSQMPGLRDYEQYF
. TRBJ1-3 TRBV7-2 TRBD1 TGTGCCAGCAGCCGACTGACAGGGTTCGGTTCTGGAAACACCATATATTTT CASSRLTGFGSGNTIYF
. TRBJ1-1 TRBV29-1 TRBD1 TGCGGCGTTACCGGGACAGGGATCTATCGGGATGAAGCTTTCTTT CGVTGTGIYRDEAFF
. TRBJ2-1 TRBV5-4 TRBD2 TGTGCCAGCAGCTCGCTAGCGGGGGGATACAATGAGCAGTTCTTC CASSSLAGGYNEQFF
. TRBJ2-2 TRBV7-9 . TGTGCCAGCAGCTTTAGGTGGACCGGGGAGCTGTTTTTT CASSFRWTGELFF
few TRBJ1-6 TRBV12-5 TRBD1 TGTGCTAGTGGTCTGGACAGGGGTTATTCACCCCTCCACTTT CASGLDRGYSPLHF
. TRBJ1-4 TRBV5-1 . TGCGCCAGCAGCTTGGCTGGAGAAAAACTGTTTTTT CASSLAGEKLFF
. TRBJ1-1 TRBV5-6 . TGTGCCAGCAGCTTGGTGGGGGAAGCTTTCTTT CASSLVGEAFF
. TRBJ1-3 TRBV11-2 . TGTGCCAGCAGTTCTACCTTAGGGGACACCATATATTTT CASSSTLGDTIYF
. TRBJ1-6 TRBV27 . TGTGCCAGCAGTCCCCTATGGAGTGGTCGGAATTCACCCCTCCACTTT CASSPLWSGRNSPLHF
. TRBJ1-2 TRBV30 TRBD1 TGTGCCTGGAGTGTATCTAACCCGGGACAGGGGGATGGCTACACCTTC CAWSVSNPGQGDGYTF
once TRBJ1-1 TRBV12-5 . TGTGCTAGTGGTTTGGTGTCTGGGAACACTGAAGCTTTCTTT CASGLVSGNTEAFF
. TRBJ1-1 TRBV19 . TGTGCCAGTCATGGACAAACGAACACTGAAGCTTTCTTT CASHGQTNTEAFF
. TRBJ2-7 TRBV6-6 TRBD2 TGTGCCGCGGGGGGACTGGAGCAGTACTTC CAAGGLEQYF
. TRBJ2-1 TRBV19 TRBD1 TGTGCCAGTAAGATCACAGGGGGGCTGTACAATGAGCAGTTCTTC CASKITGGLYNEQFF
. TRBJ1-2 TRBV20-1 . TGCAGTGCTAGAAAAGGGGCTGGCTACACCTTC CSARKGAGYTF
few TRBJ1-1 TRBV5-8 . TGTGCCAGCAGCTTTGGGGTTACTCGTCGAACTGAAGCTTTCTTT CASSFGVTRRTEAFF